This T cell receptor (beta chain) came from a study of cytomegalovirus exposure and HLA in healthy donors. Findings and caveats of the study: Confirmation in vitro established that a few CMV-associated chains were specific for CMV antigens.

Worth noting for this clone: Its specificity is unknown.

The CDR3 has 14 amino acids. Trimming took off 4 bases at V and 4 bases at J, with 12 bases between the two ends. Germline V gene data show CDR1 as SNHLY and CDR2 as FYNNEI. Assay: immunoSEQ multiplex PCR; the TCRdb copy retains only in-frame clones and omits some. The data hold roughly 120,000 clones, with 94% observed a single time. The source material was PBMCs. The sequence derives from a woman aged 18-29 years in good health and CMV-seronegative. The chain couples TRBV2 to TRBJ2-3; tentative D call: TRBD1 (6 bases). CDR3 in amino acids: CASSGTGHSDTQYF. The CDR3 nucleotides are TGTGCCAGCAGTGGAACGGGACACTCAGATACGCAGTATTTT.